This T cell receptor (beta chain) appears in the sequencing data of a study of sequential checkpoint blockade in melanoma. The germline V gene has CDR1 MNHEY and CDR2 SMNVEV (reference sequence). This CDR3 has 13 residues. Germline trimming cut 3 bases from V and 8 bases from J; bases unmatched to any gene: 5. This table comes from immunoSEQ multiplex PCR, and its TCRdb copy is limited to in-frame clones, with some not included. The profile shows some 32,000 clones, under 90% of them singletons. Specified treatment: randomized to nivolumab then ipilimumab (arm A) or the reverse (arm B). Sorted cells were live CD3+CD8+, lacking CD19 and CD56, from PBMCs.

Sequenced material: CD8+ T cells sorted from blood (inferred from file names), taken from a patient given nivolumab and ipilimumab in sequence. This sequence joins TRBV27 and TRBJ1-2, with 8 positions matching TRBD1. This clonotype was sampled from a human donor with melanoma. DNA for the CDR3: TGTGCCAGCAGTTTCTGGACAGGGACGGGCTACACCTTC. This translates into CASSFWTGTGYTF.